This T cell receptor beta chain was sequenced during a study of T cell responses to AZD1222 COVID-19 vaccine. TCRdb keeps only in-frame clones here, not all; method: immunoSEQ multiplex PCR. The sample lists around 110,000 clones, around 90% occurring once. The germline gives CDR1 SGHNT, CDR2 YYREEE (reference sequence). The CDR3 is made up of 16 amino acids. Trimming shortened V by 4 bases and J by 0 bases, and 13 bases separated the two germline ends. Sequences were derived from peripheral blood, sampled on day 0 of AZD1222 vaccination. The origin of this receptor is an adult in good health. V and J are TRBV5-4 and TRBJ2-2, with TRBD2 as a possible D gene (5 bases). CDR3 residues: CASSPGWTSNTGELFF. DNA for the CDR3: TGTGCCAGCAGCCCCGGGTGGACTTCGAACACCGGGGAGCTGTTTTTT.